The 26 T cell receptor beta chains listed next were all sequenced from one sample in a study of cytomegalovirus exposure and HLA in healthy donors. This PCR relied on a set of 60 Vbeta primers and 13 Jbeta primers. Here immunoSEQ multiplex PCR was the method, and the copy in TCRdb shows in-frame clones only, minus some. The sample contains roughly 190,000 clones, around 80% of which appear only once. Sequencing used PBMCs. These TCRs come from a woman aged 30 to 39 in good health and CMV-seropositive.

The table lists this clone with a count of one. The genes are TRBV7-2 and TRBJ1-1; possibly TRBD1 for D (5 bases). V lost 3 bases and J 2 bases, leaving 13 bases between the germline ends. Germline CDR1 is SGHTA and CDR2 is FQGNSA. The CDR3 runs to 15 residues. CDR3 in amino acids: CASSFLGQGNTEAFF. DNA for the CDR3: TGTGCCAGCAGCTTTCTAGGTCAGGGAAACACTGAAGCTTTCTTT.

The J gene is TRBJ2-3, the V gene TRBV5-1; the match to TRBD1 covers 8 bases. This CDR3 comprises 15 residues. J gave up 0 bases and V 2 bases, and 2 bases lay outside the gene matches. CDR1 and CDR2 (germline): SGHRS, YFSETQ. The CDR3 DNA reads as TGCGCCAGCAGCTTTCAGGGGGCTAGCACAGATACGCAGTATTTT. As protein: CASSFQGASTDTQYF.

The chain combines TRBV5-1 with TRBJ2-5, with D tentatively TRBD1 (6 bases). The germline V and J ends were trimmed by 3 bases and 2 bases, with 11 bases remaining between them. Germline V gives CDR1 SGHRS, CDR2 YFSETQ. CDR3 length: 14 amino acids. The CDR3 DNA reads TGCGCCAGCAGCTCCGGGACACTACAAGAGACCCAGTACTTC. It codes for CASSSGTLQETQYF.

This chain connects TRBV5-1 to TRBJ2-5, with D possibly TRBD1 on 6 matching bases. The V end was cut by 7 bases, the J end by 5 bases, with 15 bases between. Germline V gives CDR1 SGHRS, CDR2 YFSETQ. This CDR3 has 13 residues. The CDR3, as DNA: TGCGCCAGCCGACTCGGACAGAAGGAGACCCAGTACTTC. Encoded protein: CASRLGQKETQYF. Combining the CDR3 with reference TRBV5-1 and TRBJ2-5 gives the whole variable domain KAGVTQTPRYLIKTRGQQVTLSCSPISGHRSVSWYQQTPGQGLQFLFEYFSETQRNKGNFPGRFSGRQFSNSRSEMNVSTLELGDSALYLCASRLGQKETQYFGPGTRLLVL.

This clone was detected a few times. The chain is built from TRBV10-3 and TRBJ2-3; 11 bases match TRBD2. CDR3 length: 15 residues. CDR1 ENHRY and CDR2 SYGVKD come from the germline V gene. Trimming removed 10 bases from V and 0 bases from J; junction bases left unmatched: 6. The CDR3, as DNA: TGTGCCACTTGGACTAGCGGGCATAGCACAGATACGCAGTATTTT. Its protein product is CATWTSGHSTDTQYF.

V is TRBV10-3 and J is TRBJ2-1; TRBD2 might be the D (6 bases). Germline lookup yields CDR1 ENHRY and CDR2 SYGVKD. V lost 6 bases, J lost 8 bases, and 14 bases lay in between. The CDR3 sequence is 13 residues long. Here the CDR3 reads CAIRAGPEDEQFF. In DNA form, the CDR3 reads TGTGCCATCAGGGCGGGACCAGAGGATGAGCAGTTCTTC.

The chain is built from TRBV5-1 and TRBJ1-1; no firm D call. Germline CDR1 reads SGHRS; CDR2 reads YFSETQ. V was clipped by 5 bases and J by 0 bases, with 8 bases between them. This CDR3 spans 13 amino acids. The CDR3 region has the DNA TGCGCCAGCAGAAAGGAGGTGAACACTGAAGCTTTCTTT. Amino acids: CASRKEVNTEAFF.

The rearrangement links TRBV28 to TRBJ2-3; 8 positions agree with TRBD2. This CDR3 region has 18 residues. The J segment lost 2 bases and the V segment lost 10 bases, leaving 20 bases of the junction unmatched. The germline gives CDR1 MDHEN, CDR2 SYDVKM. This chain's CDR3 is CATERLAGYGGNTDTQYF. CDR3 nucleotides: TGTGCCACCGAACGGTTAGCGGGGTACGGGGGAAACACAGATACGCAGTATTTT.

The chain recombines TRBV27 with TRBJ2-5; tentative D call: TRBD2 (5 bases). CDR3 length equals 16 residues. V was pared by 5 bases and J by 0 bases, with 16 bases between. Germline CDR1 reads MNHEY; CDR2 reads SMNVEV (reference sequence). CDR3 loop: CASSPRSTRNQETQYF. CDR3 coding DNA: TGTGCCAGCAGTCCTAGGTCTACTAGGAACCAAGAGACCCAGTACTTC.

The rearrangement joins TRBV5-1 to TRBJ2-4; D is perhaps TRBD2 (6 bases). Germline values: CDR1 SGHRS, CDR2 YFSETQ. The CDR3 runs to 13 residues. The V end lost 4 bases, the J end lost 5 bases, and 10 bases lay between the germline ends. The CDR3 coding sequence is TGCGCCAGCAGCGGGGGACTCCAAAACATTCAGTACTTC. Encoded protein: CASSGGLQNIQYF.

Comments on this clone: This sample includes further DNA sequences coding for the same CDR3. The chain is built from TRBV5-1 and TRBJ1-5; D is perhaps TRBD1 (6 bases). The CDR3 has 15 residues. The germline V gene encodes CDR1 SGHRS and CDR2 YFSETQ. V lost 0 bases and J 6 bases, leaving 13 bases between the germline ends. In nucleotides, the CDR3 is TGCGCCAGCAGCTTGGCCACAGGGCCCGGTCAGCCCCAGCATTTT. It yields the protein CASSLATGPGQPQHF.

This clone showed up just once. The CDR3 protein is CASSVVASGTQNTGELFF. The CDR3 region has the DNA TGTGCCAGCAGCGTAGTTGCTAGCGGGACTCAAAACACCGGGGAGCTGTTTTTT. The V and J genes are TRBV9 and TRBJ2-2; 9 bases line up with TRBD2. The CDR3 is made up of 18 amino acids. Unmatched junction bases numbered 8, after V lost 0 bases and J lost 2 bases. Germline values: CDR1 SGDLS, CDR2 YYNGEE.

This chain links TRBV5-6 with TRBJ1-2, with D possibly TRBD1 on 5 matching bases. The CDR3 totals 18 residues. Germline assignment: CDR1 SGHDT and CDR2 YYEEEE. V was cut by 0 bases and J by 5 bases, with 23 bases left in between. The CDR3 DNA sequence: TGTGCCAGCAGCTTGGTAGGCTGGCAGGGAAGATCGGAATATGGCTACACCTTC. It specifies CASSLVGWQGRSEYGYTF.

This chain links TRBV6-5 with TRBJ2-1, with 8 bases aligning to TRBD2. The germline V gene encodes CDR1 MNHEY and CDR2 SVGAGI. The length of the CDR3 is 15 residues. Trimming cost V 6 bases and J 4 bases; bases outside gene matches: 8. CDR3 nucleotide sequence: TGTGCCAGCAGCCAAAGCGGGAGACGGTACAATGAGCAGTTCTTC. Residues: CASSQSGRRYNEQFF.

J is TRBJ1-1 and V is TRBV19, with D possibly TRBD1 on 6 matching bases. This CDR3 contains 15 residues. Per the germline V gene, CDR1 is LNHDA and CDR2 is SQIVND (reference sequence). Trimming removed 4 bases at V and 4 bases at J, with 16 bases between. CDR3 protein: CASSNPGAGATEAFF. The DNA for the CDR3 is TGTGCCAGTAGTAACCCCGGCGCAGGGGCCACTGAAGCTTTCTTT.

This chain links TRBV6-5 with TRBJ2-7; possibly TRBD2 for D (5 bases). Germline assignment: CDR1 MNHEY and CDR2 SVGAGI. Trimming left V 0 bases short and J 2 bases short, with 14 bases between. This CDR3 spans 16 amino acids. The CDR3 DNA reads as TGTGCCAGCAGTTACTCTGCAATTGAGGGCACCTACGAGCAGTACTTC. As protein: CASSYSAIEGTYEQYF.

The chain is built from TRBV5-1 and TRBJ1-1, with 7 positions matching TRBD1. Germline V CDR1 and CDR2: SGHRS, YFSETQ. V gave up 0 bases and J gave up 6 bases; unmatched junction bases: 17. The length of the CDR3 is 18 residues. CDR3 DNA sequence: TGCGCCAGCAGCTTGGTAGGAGGACGGCCCGCAACAGGGGCTGAAGCTTTCTTT. Translation: CASSLVGGRPATGAEAFF.

The chain joins TRBV5-8 to TRBJ1-1; maybe TRBD1 (6 bases). The ends were cut back, 2 bases at V and 1 base at J, with 15 bases in the middle. The CDR3 contains 16 residues. Per germline, CDR1 SGHTS and CDR2 YDEGEE. The CDR3 loop reads CASSFFMGATNTEAFF. CDR3 sequence (DNA): TGTGCCAGCAGCTTTTTTATGGGGGCGACGAACACTGAAGCTTTCTTT.

The V call is TRBV4-1, the J call TRBJ2-5; maybe TRBD1 (5 bases). CDR1 and CDR2 from the germline V gene are MGHRA and YSYEKL. Trimming pared 1 base from V and 11 bases from J, leaving 17 bases between. The CDR3 runs 14 residues. CDR3 protein: CASSQVVEQDEQYF. CDR3 nucleotide sequence: TGCGCCAGCAGCCAAGTCGTAGAACAGGATGAGCAGTACTTC.

The chain employs TRBV27 and TRBJ1-5; D gene ambiguous. This CDR3 contains 16 residues. V lost 1 base, J lost 0 bases, and 10 bases lay in between. CDR1 and CDR2 from the germline V gene are MNHEY and SMNVEV (reference sequence). In DNA, the CDR3 is TGTGCCAGCAGTTTATTTGGAGTCAATAGCAATCAGCCCCAGCATTTT. Amino acids: CASSLFGVNSNQPQHF.

The chain carries TRBV10-3 and TRBJ1-6; maybe TRBD1 (5 bases). This CDR3 region has 13 residues. Trimming pared 10 bases from V and 5 bases from J, leaving 12 bases between. CDR1 and CDR2 (germline): ENHRY, SYGVKD. CDR3: CATADSHNSPLHF. The CDR3 coding sequence is TGTGCCACCGCCGACAGCCATAATTCACCCCTCCACTTT.

This chain connects TRBV19 to TRBJ1-2, with D possibly TRBD1 on 5 matching bases. CDR1 and CDR2 from the germline V gene are LNHDA and SQIVND (reference sequence). V shed 0 bases and J shed 0 bases, with 20 bases lying between them. CDR3 length: 19 residues. The CDR3 loop reads CASSIDPAGPTPSNYGYTF. In DNA form, the CDR3 reads TGTGCCAGTAGTATAGATCCCGCGGGGCCGACTCCATCTAACTATGGCTACACCTTC.

The genes are TRBV5-1 and TRBJ1-2, with TRBD1 matching 7 bases. Germline CDR1 SGHRS, CDR2 YFSETQ. The trim removed 0 bases at V and 0 bases at J, leaving 5 bases unmatched. The CDR3 length is 16 residues. The CDR3 sequence: CASSLGGQTTNYGYTF. CDR3 nucleotide sequence: TGCGCCAGCAGCTTGGGGGGACAGACTACTAACTATGGCTACACCTTC.

The chain is built from TRBV5-5 and TRBJ1-2, with 7 bases that match TRBD1. CDR1 SGHKS and CDR2 YYEKEE come from the germline V gene (reference sequence). Trimming removed 4 bases from V and 3 bases from J; junction bases left unmatched: 6. This CDR3 region has 14 residues. The CDR3 is CASSRQGAHYGYTF. The CDR3, as DNA: TGTGCCAGCAGCCGACAGGGAGCGCACTATGGCTACACCTTC.

V and J are TRBV9 and TRBJ2-1; 7 bases map to TRBD2. After removal of 1 base from V and 4 bases from J, the junction contained 5 bases not matched to a gene. Germline V gene data show CDR1 as SGDLS and CDR2 as YYNGEE. The CDR3 covers 15 residues. CDR3 loop: CASSVRGEMYNEQFF. The CDR3 DNA follows: TGTGCCAGCAGCGTACGGGGGGAGATGTACAATGAGCAGTTCTTC.

The CDR3 loop is CASSQDPRGDEKLFF. The DNA of the CDR3 is TGCGCCAGCAGCCAAGATCCCAGGGGGGATGAAAAACTGTTTTTT. The rearrangement joins TRBV4-1 to TRBJ1-4; 7 bases fit TRBD1. Looked up from germline, CDR1 is MGHRA and CDR2 is YSYEKL. Trimming cost V 0 bases and J 6 bases; bases outside gene matches: 4. The CDR3 contains 15 residues.